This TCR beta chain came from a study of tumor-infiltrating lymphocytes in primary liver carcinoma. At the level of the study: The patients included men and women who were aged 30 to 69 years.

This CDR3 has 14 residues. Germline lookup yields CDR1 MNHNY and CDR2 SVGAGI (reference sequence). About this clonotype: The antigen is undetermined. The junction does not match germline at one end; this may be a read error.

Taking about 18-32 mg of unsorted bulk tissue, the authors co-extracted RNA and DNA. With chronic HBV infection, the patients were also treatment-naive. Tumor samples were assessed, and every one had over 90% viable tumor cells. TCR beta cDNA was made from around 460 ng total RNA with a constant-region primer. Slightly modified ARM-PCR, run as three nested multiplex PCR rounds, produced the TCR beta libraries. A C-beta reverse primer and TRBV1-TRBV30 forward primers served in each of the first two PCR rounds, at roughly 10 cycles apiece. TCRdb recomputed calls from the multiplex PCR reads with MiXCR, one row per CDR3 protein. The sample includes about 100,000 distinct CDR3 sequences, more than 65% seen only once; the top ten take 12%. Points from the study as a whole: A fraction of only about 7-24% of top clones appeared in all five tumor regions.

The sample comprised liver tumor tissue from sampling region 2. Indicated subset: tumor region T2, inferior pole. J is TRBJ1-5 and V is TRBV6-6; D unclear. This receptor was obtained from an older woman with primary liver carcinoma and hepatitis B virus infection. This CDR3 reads CVSSLVALNQPQHF. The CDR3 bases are TGTGTCAGCAGTTTGGTTGCCCTCAACCAGCCCCAGCATTTT.